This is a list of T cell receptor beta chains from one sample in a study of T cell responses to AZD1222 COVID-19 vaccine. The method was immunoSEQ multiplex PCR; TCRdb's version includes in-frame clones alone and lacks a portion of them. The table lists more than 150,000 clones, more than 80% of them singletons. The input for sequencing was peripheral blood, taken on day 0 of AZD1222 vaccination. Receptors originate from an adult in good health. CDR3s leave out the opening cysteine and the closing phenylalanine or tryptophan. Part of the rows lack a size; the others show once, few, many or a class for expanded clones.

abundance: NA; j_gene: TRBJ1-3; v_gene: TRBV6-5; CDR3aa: ASTGEAGNTIY
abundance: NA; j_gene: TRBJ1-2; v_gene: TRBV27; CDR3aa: ASSPQIRTGGAGYGYT
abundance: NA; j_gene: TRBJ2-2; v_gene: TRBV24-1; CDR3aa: ATSKKRLAGELF
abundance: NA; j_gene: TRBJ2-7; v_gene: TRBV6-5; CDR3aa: ASSSSGSAPYEQY
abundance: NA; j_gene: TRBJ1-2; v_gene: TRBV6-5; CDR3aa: ASSWDRGPTSYGYT
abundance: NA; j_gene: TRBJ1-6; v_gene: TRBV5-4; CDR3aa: ATTAARGGQSPLH
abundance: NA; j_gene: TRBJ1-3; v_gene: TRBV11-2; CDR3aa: ASSLGRDTKPSGNTIY
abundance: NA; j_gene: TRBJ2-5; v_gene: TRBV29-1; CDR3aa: SVAGQGHETQY
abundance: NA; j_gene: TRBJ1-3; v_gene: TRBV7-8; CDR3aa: ASSLGTGSYGNTIY
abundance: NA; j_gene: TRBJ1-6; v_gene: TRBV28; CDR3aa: ASMTTSHNSPLH
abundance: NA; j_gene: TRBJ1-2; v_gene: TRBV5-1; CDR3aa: ASHDGNYGYT
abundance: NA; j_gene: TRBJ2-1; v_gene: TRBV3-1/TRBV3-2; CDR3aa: ASSQEFGRGRLGPEDEQF
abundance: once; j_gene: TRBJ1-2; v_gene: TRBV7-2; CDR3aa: ASSLDPQGGGYT
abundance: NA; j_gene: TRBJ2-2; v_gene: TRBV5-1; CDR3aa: ASSPRTAQGTGELF
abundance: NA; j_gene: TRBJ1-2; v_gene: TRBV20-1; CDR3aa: SARDPPGYT
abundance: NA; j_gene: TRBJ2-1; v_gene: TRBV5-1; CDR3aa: ASSSGTTHHEQF
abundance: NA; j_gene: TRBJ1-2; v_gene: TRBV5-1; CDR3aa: ASSPENYGYT
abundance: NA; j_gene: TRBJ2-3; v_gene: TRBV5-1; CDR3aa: ASSLVGGNTDTQY
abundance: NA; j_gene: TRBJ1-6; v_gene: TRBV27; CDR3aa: ASSLRPANNSPLH
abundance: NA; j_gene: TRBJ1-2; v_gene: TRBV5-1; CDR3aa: ASSREPNYGYT
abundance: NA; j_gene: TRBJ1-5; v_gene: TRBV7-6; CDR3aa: ASSSDTGINQPQH
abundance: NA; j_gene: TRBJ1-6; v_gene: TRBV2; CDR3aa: ASSTLTGKGNSPLH
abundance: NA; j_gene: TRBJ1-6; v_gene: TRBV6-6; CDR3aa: ASSYSDYNSPLH
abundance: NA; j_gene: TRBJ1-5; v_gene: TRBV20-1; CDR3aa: SASNVVSNQPQH
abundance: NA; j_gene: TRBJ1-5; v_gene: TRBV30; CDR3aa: AWSTGGNQPQH
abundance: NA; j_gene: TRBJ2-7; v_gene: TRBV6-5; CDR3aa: ASSPEEEQY
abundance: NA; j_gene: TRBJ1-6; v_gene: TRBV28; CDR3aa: ASSPSQGATNSPLH
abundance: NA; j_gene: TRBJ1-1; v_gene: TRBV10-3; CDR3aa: AIRNRAHLNTEAF
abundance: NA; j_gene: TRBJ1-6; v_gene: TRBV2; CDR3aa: ASTGEVNSPLH
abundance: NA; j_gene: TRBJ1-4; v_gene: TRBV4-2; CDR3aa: ASSRQDGTTNEKLF
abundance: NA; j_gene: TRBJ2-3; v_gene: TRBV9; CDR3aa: ASSVLSGRGTHTDTQY
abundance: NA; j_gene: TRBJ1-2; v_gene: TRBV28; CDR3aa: ASRREGANYGYT
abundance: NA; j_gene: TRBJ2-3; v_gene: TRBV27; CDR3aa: ASSAQTSGSLDTQY
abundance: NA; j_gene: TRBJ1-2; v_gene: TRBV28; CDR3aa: ASSQTGLT
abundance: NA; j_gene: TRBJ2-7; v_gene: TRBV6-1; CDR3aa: ASSPLGRDEQY
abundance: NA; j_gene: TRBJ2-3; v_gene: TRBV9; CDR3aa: ASSVGPGLADKQY
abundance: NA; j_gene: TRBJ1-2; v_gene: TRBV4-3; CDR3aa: ASRPGLYSNYGYT
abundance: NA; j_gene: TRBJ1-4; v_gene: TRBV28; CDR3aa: ASSSDTEYEKLF
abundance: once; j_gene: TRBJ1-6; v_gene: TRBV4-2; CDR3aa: ASSQGTGGHSPLH
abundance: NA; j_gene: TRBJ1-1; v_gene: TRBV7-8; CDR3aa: ASRNPGQVTNTEAF
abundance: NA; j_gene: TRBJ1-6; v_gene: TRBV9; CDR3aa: ASSEGALPNSPLH
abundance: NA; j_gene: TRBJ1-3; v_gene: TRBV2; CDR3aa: ASSEQGTDSGNTIY
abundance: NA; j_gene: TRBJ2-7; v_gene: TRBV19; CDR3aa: ASTSPDIPYEQY
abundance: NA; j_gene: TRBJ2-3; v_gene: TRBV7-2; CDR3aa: ASSLIPPGDTQY
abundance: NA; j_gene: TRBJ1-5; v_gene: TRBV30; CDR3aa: AWSKGPHQPQH
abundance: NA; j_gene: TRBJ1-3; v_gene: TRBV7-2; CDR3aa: ASSLLGYSGNTIY
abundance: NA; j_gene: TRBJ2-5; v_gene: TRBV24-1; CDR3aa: ATSDLGQPGALETQY
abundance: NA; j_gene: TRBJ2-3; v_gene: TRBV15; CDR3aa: ATSVQGARDTQY
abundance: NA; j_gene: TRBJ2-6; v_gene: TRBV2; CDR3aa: ASSVQGSGANVLT
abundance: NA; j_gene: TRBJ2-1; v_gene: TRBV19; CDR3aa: ASTGRYNEQF
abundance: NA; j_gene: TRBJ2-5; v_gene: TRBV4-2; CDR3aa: ASSQAVTSGGQETQY
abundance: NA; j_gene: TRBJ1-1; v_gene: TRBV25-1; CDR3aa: ASSDTGGREAF
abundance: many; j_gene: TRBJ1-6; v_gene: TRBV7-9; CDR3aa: ASSLEGVGNSPLH
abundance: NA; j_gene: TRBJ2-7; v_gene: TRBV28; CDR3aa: ASSETHEQY
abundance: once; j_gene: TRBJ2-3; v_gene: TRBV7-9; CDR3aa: ASIGGIGTDTQY
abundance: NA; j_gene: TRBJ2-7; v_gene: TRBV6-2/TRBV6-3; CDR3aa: ASSYGLAGGGEQY
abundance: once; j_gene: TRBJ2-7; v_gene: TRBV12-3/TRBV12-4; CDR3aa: ASSFGVSYEQY
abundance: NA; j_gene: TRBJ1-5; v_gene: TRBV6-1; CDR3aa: ASSELVEPQH
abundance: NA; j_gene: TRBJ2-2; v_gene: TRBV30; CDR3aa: ASSGTSLSGELF
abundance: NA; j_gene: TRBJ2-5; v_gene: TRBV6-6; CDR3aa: ASSFRGQETQY